This T cell receptor (beta chain) is from a study of cytomegalovirus exposure and HLA in healthy donors. Looking at the study overall: In a later analysis, the roughly 120 validation repertoires were reported to have used the same platform as the roughly 730 first-cohort repertoires. Study-wide points: There were under 200 TCR beta chains listed as cytomegalovirus-associated.

Measured with immunoSEQ multiplex PCR; TCRdb has only the in-frame clones, and not every one. The table shows 220,000 or so clones, with around nine tenths occurring only once. Notes on this clone: Its specificity is unknown.

CDR1 and CDR2 from the germline V gene are SGHNT and YYREEE (reference sequence). The V segment lost 4 bases and the J segment 7 bases; nucleotides outside the gene matches: 4. The CDR3 contains 15 residues. The donors were members of the approximately 130-subject validation cohort (separate from the approximately 670-subject first cohort). The V call is TRBV5-4, the J call TRBJ2-1; 14 nucleotides line up with TRBD2. This receptor was identified in a woman between 18 and 29 years old in good health and CMV-seropositive. Sequenced material: PBMCs. In DNA form, the CDR3 reads TGTGCCAGCAGCCCGGGACTAGCGGGAGTTAATGAGCAGTTCTTC. Translating gives CASSPGLAGVNEQFF.